One TCR beta chain is described in this entry. This CDR3 has 14 amino acids. Trimming took 6 bases from V and 5 from J; bases not matched to a gene: 7. CDR1 SEHNR and CDR2 FQNEAQ come from the germline V gene (reference sequence). The sample is drawn from a study of shared clonotypes between healthy human individuals. Only in-frame clones appear in the TCRdb table, and some are missing; sequencing was by immunoSEQ multiplex PCR. Of 2 million to 2.5 million clones in the sample, 90% to 95% were seen once. V usage is TRBV7-9 and J usage is TRBJ2-1; 7 positions agree with TRBD1. The TCR was taken from a man between 18 and 35 years old in good health. Source material: naive CD4+ T cells sorted from blood. The subset denotes: CD45RA+ positively selected. This CDR3 reads CASSFDRVDNEQFF. CDR3 in DNA: TGTGCCAGCAGTTTTGACAGGGTGGACAATGAGCAGTTCTTC. The full variable domain, rest sourced from reference TRBV7-9 and TRBJ2-1, is DTGVSQNPRHKITKRGQNVTFRCDPISEHNRLYWYRQTLGQGPEFLTYFQNEAQLEKSRLLSDRFSAERPKGSFSTLEIQRTEQGDSAMYLCASSFDRVDNEQFFGPGTRLTVL.